These 15 T cell receptor beta chains were sequenced from one sample in a study of breast tumors, draining lymph nodes, adjacent tissues. MiXCR was run by TCRdb on the multiplex PCR reads, yielding one entry per CDR3 protein. The data show 200,000 to 250,000 distinct CDR3 sequences, less than 35% seen once. Breast cancer patients provided tissue from their axillary draining lymph nodes. The specimen was axillary lymph node tissue. These receptors were obtained from a female donor with breast cancer. Some clones in this sample may be carry-over from other donors' samples.

This clonotype has a single count. The V call is TRBV7-9, the J call TRBJ1-6; 8 nucleotides line up with TRBD1. Germline CDR1 reads SEHNR; CDR2 reads FQNEAQ (reference sequence). There are 15 residues in the CDR3. The V and J ends lost 3 bases and 8 bases, in that order; junction bases with no gene match: 6. CDR3 DNA sequence: TGTGCCAGCAGCTTTTTGTCAGGGGGCGATTCACCCCTCCACTTT. As protein: CASSFLSGGDSPLHF.

This clonotype occurred many times. The chain combines TRBV19 with TRBJ1-6; 8 bases match TRBD1. This CDR3 is built from 19 residues. Germline CDR1 reads LNHDA; CDR2 reads SQIVND (reference sequence). Trimming at V came to 5 bases and at J to 0 bases, leaving 12 bases not matched to a gene. Here the CDR3 DNA reads TGTGCCAGTAGTTACGGCCGACAGGGGATGAGCTCCTATAATTCACCCCTCCACTTT. Translation gives CASSYGRQGMSSYNSPLHF.

This clonotype was counted at least ten times. The rearrangement links TRBV20-1 to TRBJ1-6, with D unresolved. CDR1 DFQATT and CDR2 SNEGSKA come from the germline V gene (reference sequence). The CDR3 sequence is 12 residues long. Trimming stripped 7 bases from V and 7 bases from J, with 11 bases between. CDR3 loop: CSGQDSNSPLHF. In nucleotides, the CDR3 is TGCAGTGGCCAGGATTCCAATTCACCCCTCCACTTT.

This clonotype was observed many times. The V call is TRBV24-1, the J call TRBJ2-3; D gene ambiguous. This CDR3 has 13 residues. The ends were cut back, 4 bases at V and 0 bases at J, with 4 bases in the middle. The germline V gene has CDR1 KGHDR and CDR2 SFDVKD. In DNA form, the CDR3 reads TGTGCCACCAGTGACCAAAGCACAGATACGCAGTATTTT. As protein: CATSDQSTDTQYF.

At least ten counts were recorded for this clonotype. The chain has TRBV20-1 and TRBJ2-3; TRBD2 matches at 9 bases. Germline V lookup: CDR1 DFQATT, CDR2 SNEGSKA (reference sequence). This CDR3 contains 16 residues. V trimming: 6 bases; J trimming: 2 bases; junction bases outside the gene matches: 12. CDR3 DNA sequence: TGCAGTGCCTCCCGTGGTAGCGGGGGCATCACAGATACGCAGTATTTT. This codes for CSASRGSGGITDTQYF.

This chain uses TRBV12-3 or TRBV12-4 with TRBJ2-2; TRBD2 aligns across 8 bases. The CDR3 has 17 residues. Trimming at V came to 5 bases and at J to 7 bases, leaving 15 bases not matched to a gene. The CDR3, as DNA: TGTGCCAGCAGTCCCCAAAGGGCGGGGGGCAGGGGCGGGGAGCTGTTTTTT. It specifies CASSPQRAGGRGGELFF.

The sample holds many counts of this clonotype. The chain joins TRBV4-1 to TRBJ2-1; D not resolved. Trimming removed 3 bases at V and 5 bases at J, with 5 bases between. CDR1 and CDR2 from the germline V gene are MGHRA and YSYEKL. CDR3 size: 12 residues. DNA for the CDR3: TGCGCCAGCAGCCATTTTGACAATGAGCAGTTCTTC. Translation gives CASSHFDNEQFF.

This clonotype was counted a single time. The chain couples TRBV7-3 to TRBJ1-6, with D perhaps TRBD1 (5 bases). From germline, CDR1 is SGHTA and CDR2 FQGTGA. The V end was cut by 3 bases, the J end by 8 bases, with 14 bases between. The CDR3 covers 15 residues. This CDR3 reads CASSFKRQGDSPLHF. The CDR3 coding sequence is TGTGCCAGCAGCTTTAAACGTCAGGGCGATTCACCCCTCCACTTT.

This clonotype was found many times. This chain joins TRBV20-1 and TRBJ1-2, with a tentative D call TRBD1 (5 bases). With 6 bases removed from V and 6 bases from J, the gap between germline ends came to 14 bases. Germline values: CDR1 DFQATT, CDR2 SNEGSKA (reference sequence). This CDR3 spans 12 amino acids. The CDR3 loop reads CSARWGWDGYTF. The CDR3 nucleotides are TGCAGTGCCCGTTGGGGGTGGGATGGCTACACCTTC.

With regard to this clonotype: With a much larger clone just one base away, this may be a read error. The chain carries TRBV12-3 or TRBV12-4 and TRBJ1-3; no firm D call. The CDR3 sequence is 14 residues long. V was cut by 7 bases and J by 0 bases, with 10 bases left in between. CDR3 sequence: CASNLADSGNTIYF. In DNA, the CDR3 is TGTGCCAGCAACCTCGCGGACTCTGGAAACACCATATATTTT.

The chain is built from TRBV9 and TRBJ1-2, with 10 positions matching TRBD1. Germline loops: CDR1 SGDLS, CDR2 YYNGEE. CDR3 length: 14 amino acids. Trimming took 3 bases from V and 12 from J; bases not matched to a gene: 11. For the CDR3, the DNA is TGTGCCAGCAGCGCCCAGACAGGGGGCGCGGGTAACACCTTC. This encodes CASSAQTGGAGNTF.

The chain uses TRBV20-1 and TRBJ1-4; no reliable D call. Germline V CDR1 and CDR2: DFQATT, SNEGSKA (reference sequence). This CDR3 is built from 12 residues. Trimming removed 6 bases at V and 8 bases at J, with 13 bases between. The CDR3 reads CSANPILEKLFF. The CDR3 region has the DNA TGCAGTGCAAATCCGATACTAGAAAAACTGTTTTTT.

This clonotype was detected only a few times. The chain employs TRBV11-3 and TRBJ2-1, with 13 bases aligning to TRBD2. This CDR3 spans 20 amino acids. The J segment lost 4 bases and the V segment lost 4 bases, leaving 16 bases of the junction unmatched. Germline lookup yields CDR1 SGHNT and CDR2 YENEEA. CDR3 in amino acids: CASSWDGPQGGLAGYNEQFF. For the CDR3, the DNA is TGTGCCAGCAGCTGGGATGGTCCCCAGGGGGGACTAGCGGGGTACAATGAGCAGTTCTTC.

This clonotype was counted many times. The V call is TRBV29-1, the J call TRBJ2-7, with D possibly matching TRBD1 (5 bases). The CDR3 sequence is 12 residues long. Trimming cost V 2 bases and J 4 bases, with 9 bases left between them. Germline assignment: CDR1 SQVTM and CDR2 ANQGSEA. The CDR3: CSVETQGYEQYF. CDR3 nucleotides: TGCAGCGTTGAAACGCAGGGATACGAGCAGTACTTC.

This sequence joins TRBV30 and TRBJ2-7, with D unclear. With 0 bases removed from V and 4 bases from J, the gap between germline ends came to 7 bases. The germline V gene has CDR1 GTSNPN and CDR2 SVGIG (reference sequence). The CDR3 covers 12 residues. The CDR3 bases are TGTGCCTGGAGTGTAGCCGCATACGAGCAGTACTTC. Its translation: CAWSVAAYEQYF.